This TCR beta chain was identified during a study of control samples from healthy donors and cancer patients. The CDR3 loop spans 18 amino acids. The germline gives CDR1 LGHDT, CDR2 YNNKEL (reference sequence). Germline trimming cut 1 base from V and 7 bases from J; bases unmatched to any gene: 12. Some clones are missing from TCRdb's copy, which holds only in-frame ones; the method was immunoSEQ multiplex PCR. This table holds some 200,000 clones, around 94% found once. Sequencing was performed on blood. V gene TRBV3-1 (or the pseudogene TRBV3-2) combines with J gene TRBJ2-1, with 11 bases identical to TRBD2. The sequence was collected from a middle-aged man in good health. Written as DNA, the CDR3 is TGTGCCAGCAGCCAAGTGGTGGTAGCGGGGGGGCCAGGGAATGAGCAGTTCTTC. This encodes CASSQVVVAGGPGNEQFF.